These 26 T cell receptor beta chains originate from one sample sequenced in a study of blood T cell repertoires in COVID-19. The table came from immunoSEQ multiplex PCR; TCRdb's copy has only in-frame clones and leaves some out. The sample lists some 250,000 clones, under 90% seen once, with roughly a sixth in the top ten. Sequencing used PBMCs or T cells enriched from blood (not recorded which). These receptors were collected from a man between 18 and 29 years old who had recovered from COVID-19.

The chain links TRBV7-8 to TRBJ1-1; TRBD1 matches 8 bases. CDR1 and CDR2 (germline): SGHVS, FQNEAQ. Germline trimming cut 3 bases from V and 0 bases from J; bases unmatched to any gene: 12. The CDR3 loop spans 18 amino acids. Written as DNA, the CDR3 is TGTGCCAGCAGCTTCCCGGGACAGGACCCTACAGTGAACACTGAAGCTTTCTTT. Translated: CASSFPGQDPTVNTEAFF.

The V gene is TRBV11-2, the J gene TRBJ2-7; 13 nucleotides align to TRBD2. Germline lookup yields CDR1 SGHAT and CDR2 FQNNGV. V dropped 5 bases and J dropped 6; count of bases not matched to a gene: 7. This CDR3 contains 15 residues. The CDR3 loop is CASSPWTSGRGEQYF. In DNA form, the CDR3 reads TGTGCCAGCAGCCCGTGGACTAGCGGGAGAGGCGAGCAGTACTTC.

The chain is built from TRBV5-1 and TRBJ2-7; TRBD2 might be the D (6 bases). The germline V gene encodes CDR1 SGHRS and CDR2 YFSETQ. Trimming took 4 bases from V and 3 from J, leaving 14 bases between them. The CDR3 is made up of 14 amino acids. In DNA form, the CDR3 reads TGCGCCAGCAGCCCGCGGGGAGTGGACTACGAGCAGTACTTC. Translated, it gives CASSPRGVDYEQYF.

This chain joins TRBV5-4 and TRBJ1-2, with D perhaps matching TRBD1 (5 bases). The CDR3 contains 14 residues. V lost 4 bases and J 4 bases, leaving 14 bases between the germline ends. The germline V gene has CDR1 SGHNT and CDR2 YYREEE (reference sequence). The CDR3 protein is CASSLIQDPYGYTF. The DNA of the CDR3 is TGTGCCAGCAGCCTAATACAGGACCCCTATGGCTACACCTTC.

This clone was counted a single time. In DNA, the CDR3 is TGTGCCAGTAGTCATTACCCGGGGGACAGAAGACCTGAAGCTTTCTTT. It is translated as CASSHYPGDRRPEAFF. The chain employs TRBV19 and TRBJ1-1, with 7 bases lining up with TRBD1. Germline CDR1 reads LNHDA; CDR2 reads SQIVND (reference sequence). Germline trimming cut 5 bases from V and 6 bases from J; bases unmatched to any gene: 15. This CDR3 region has 16 residues.

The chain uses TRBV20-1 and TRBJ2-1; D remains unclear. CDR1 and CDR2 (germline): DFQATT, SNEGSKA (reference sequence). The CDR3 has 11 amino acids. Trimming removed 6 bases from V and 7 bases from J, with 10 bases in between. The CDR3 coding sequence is TGCAGTGCCGCAATAGTTAATGAGCAGTTCTTC. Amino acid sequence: CSAAIVNEQFF.

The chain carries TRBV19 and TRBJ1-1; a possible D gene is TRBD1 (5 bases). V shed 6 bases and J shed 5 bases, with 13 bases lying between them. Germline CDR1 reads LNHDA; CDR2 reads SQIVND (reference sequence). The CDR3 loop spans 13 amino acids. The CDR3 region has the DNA TGTGCCAGTAGGTTCAGGGTTCGGACTGAAGCTTTCTTT. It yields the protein CASRFRVRTEAFF.

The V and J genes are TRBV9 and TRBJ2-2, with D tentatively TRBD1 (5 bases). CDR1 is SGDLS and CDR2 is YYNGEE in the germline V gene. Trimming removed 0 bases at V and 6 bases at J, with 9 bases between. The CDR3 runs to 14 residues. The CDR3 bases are TGTGCCAGCAGCGTAGCCCCCAGGGCCGGGGAGCTGTTTTTT. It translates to CASSVAPRAGELFF.

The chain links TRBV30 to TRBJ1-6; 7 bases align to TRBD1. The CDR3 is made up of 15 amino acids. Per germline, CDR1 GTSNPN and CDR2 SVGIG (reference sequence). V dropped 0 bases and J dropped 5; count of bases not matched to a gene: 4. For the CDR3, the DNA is TGTGCCTGGAGTGTACTTACAGGGGATAATTCACCCCTCCACTTT. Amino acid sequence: CAWSVLTGDNSPLHF.

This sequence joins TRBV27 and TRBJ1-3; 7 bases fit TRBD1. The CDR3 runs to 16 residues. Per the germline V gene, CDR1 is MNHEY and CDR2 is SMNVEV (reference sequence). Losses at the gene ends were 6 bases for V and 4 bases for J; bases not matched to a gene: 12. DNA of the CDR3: TGTGCCAGCAGCCCTACTCCGGGACAGCCAGGAAACACCATATATTTT. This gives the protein CASSPTPGQPGNTIYF.

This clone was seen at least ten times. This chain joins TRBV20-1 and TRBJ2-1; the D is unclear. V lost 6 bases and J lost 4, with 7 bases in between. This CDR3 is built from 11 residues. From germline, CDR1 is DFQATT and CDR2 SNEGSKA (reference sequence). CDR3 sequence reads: CSASLYNEQFF. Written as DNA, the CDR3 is TGCAGTGCGTCGTTATACAATGAGCAGTTCTTC.

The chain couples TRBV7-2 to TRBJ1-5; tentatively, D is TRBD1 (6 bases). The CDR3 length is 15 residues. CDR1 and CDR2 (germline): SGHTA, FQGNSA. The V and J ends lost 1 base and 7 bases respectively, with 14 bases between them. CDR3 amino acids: CASSLDQGTRQPQHF. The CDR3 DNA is TGTGCCAGCAGCTTAGACCAGGGGACGAGGCAGCCCCAGCATTTT.

CDR3 DNA sequence: TGTGCCAGCTCTCATGACATGCCTAAGAACACTGAAGCTTTCTTT. This gives the protein CASSHDMPKNTEAFF. This chain connects TRBV18 to TRBJ1-1; no firm D call. This CDR3 comprises 15 residues. V was clipped by 6 bases and J by 1 base, with 15 bases between them. CDR1 and CDR2 (germline): KGHSH, LQKENI.

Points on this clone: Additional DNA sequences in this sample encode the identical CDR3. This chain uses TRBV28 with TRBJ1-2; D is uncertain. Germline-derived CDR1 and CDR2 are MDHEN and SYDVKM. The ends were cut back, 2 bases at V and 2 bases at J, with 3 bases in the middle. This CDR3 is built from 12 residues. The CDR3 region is CASSLQNYGYTF. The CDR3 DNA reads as TGTGCCAGCAGTTTACAGAACTATGGCTACACCTTC.

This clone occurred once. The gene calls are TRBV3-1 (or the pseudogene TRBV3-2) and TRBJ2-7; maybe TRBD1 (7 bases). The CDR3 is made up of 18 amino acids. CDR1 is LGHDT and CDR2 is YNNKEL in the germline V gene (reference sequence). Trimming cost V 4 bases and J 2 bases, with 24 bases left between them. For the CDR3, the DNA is TGTGCCAGCAGCCGAGAAACCTTGGGCGGGACAGTAACCTACGAGCAGTACTTC. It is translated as CASSRETLGGTVTYEQYF.

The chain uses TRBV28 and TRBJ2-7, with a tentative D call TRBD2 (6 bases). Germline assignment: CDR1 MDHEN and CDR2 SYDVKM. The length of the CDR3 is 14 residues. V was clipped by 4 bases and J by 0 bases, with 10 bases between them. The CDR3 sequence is CASSSRDSSYEQYF. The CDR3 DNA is TGTGCCAGCAGTTCCAGGGACTCCTCCTACGAGCAGTACTTC.

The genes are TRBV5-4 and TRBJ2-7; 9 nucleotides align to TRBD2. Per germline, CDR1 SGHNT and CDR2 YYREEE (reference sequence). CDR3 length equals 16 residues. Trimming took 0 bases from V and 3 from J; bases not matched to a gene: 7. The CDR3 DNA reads TGTGCCAGCAGCTTGGGGTCTAGCGGGGATTTCTACGAGCAGTACTTC. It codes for CASSLGSSGDFYEQYF.

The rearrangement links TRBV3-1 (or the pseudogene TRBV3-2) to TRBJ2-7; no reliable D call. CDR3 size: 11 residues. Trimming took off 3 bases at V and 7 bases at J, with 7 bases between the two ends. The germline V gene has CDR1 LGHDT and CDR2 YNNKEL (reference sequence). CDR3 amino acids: CASSQLGEQYF. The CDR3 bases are TGTGCCAGCAGCCAGCTAGGTGAGCAGTACTTC.

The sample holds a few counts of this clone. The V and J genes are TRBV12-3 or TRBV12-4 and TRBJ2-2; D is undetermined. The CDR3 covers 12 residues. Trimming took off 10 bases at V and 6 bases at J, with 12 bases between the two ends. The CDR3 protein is CATSKPPGELFF. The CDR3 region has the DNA TGTGCCACCTCGAAGCCGCCCGGGGAGCTGTTTTTT.

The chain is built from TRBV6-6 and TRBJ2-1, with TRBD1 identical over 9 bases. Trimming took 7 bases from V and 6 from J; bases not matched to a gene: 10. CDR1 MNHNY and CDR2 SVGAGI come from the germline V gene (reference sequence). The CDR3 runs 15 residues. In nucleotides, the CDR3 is TGTGCCAGCACCGCGGACAGGGGTAGGGTCAATGAGCAGTTCTTC. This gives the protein CASTADRGRVNEQFF.

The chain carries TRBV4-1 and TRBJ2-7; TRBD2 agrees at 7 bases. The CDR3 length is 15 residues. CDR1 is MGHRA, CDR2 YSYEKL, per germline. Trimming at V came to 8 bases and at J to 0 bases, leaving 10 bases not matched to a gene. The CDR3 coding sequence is TGCGCCAGCGCTCCTAACCGGGACTACTCCTACGAGCAGTACTTC. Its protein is CASAPNRDYSYEQYF.

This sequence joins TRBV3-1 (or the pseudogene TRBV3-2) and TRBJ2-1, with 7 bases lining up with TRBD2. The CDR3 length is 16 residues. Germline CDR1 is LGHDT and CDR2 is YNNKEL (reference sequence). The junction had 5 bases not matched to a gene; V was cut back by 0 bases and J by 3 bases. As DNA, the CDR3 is TGTGCCAGCAGCCAAGACCAAGGGACTAACTACAATGAGCAGTTCTTC. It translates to CASSQDQGTNYNEQFF.

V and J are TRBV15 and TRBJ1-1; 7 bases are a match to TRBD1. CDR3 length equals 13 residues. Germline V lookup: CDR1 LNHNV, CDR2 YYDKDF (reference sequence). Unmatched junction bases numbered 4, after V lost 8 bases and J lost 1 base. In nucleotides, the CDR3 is TGTGCCACCCGTCGACAGGGGAACACTGAAGCTTTCTTT. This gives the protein CATRRQGNTEAFF. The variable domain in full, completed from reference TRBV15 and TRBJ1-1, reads DAMVIQNPRYQVTQFGKPVTLSCSQTLNHNVMYWYQQKSSQAPKLLFHYYDKDFNNEADTPDNFQSRRPNTSFCFLDIRSPGLGDTAMYLCATRRQGNTEAFFGQGTRLTVV.

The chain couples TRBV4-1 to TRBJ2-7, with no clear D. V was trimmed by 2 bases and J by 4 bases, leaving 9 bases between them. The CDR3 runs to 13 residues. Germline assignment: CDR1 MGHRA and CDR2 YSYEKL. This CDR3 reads CASSQRLMYEQYF. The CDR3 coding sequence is TGCGCCAGCAGCCAACGACTTATGTACGAGCAGTACTTC.

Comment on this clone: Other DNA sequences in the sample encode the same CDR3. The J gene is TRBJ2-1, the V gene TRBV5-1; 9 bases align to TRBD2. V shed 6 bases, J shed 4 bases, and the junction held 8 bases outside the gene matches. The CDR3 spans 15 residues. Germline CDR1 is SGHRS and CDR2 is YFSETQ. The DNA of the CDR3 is TGCGCCAGCACGACTTTAGCGGGGGCTTACAATGAGCAGTTCTTC. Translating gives CASTTLAGAYNEQFF.

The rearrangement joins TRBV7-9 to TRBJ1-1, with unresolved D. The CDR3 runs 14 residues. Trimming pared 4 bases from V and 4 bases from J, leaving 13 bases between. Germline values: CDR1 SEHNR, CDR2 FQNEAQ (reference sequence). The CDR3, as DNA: TGTGCCAGCAGCTCGAGCTATGCGGCCACTGAAGCTTTCTTT. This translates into CASSSSYAATEAFF.